Presented here are 4 T cell receptor beta chains from one specimen sequenced in a study of response to subunit inactivated influenza vaccine. Using its own MiXCR run on the RT-PCR reads, TCRdb lists one record per CDR3 protein. The repertoire holds hundreds of thousands of distinct CDR3 sequences, with approximately 15% as singletons. Sequenced here: PBMCs from blood, sampled roughly 15 days before vaccination. The origin of the receptors is a man between 45 and 60 years old who received an inactivated influenza vaccine.

Only a few counts were recorded for this clonotype. The chain couples TRBV5-6 to TRBJ1-1; no firm D call. Trimming stripped 4 bases from V and 5 bases from J, with 15 bases between. CDR1 and CDR2 from the germline V gene are SGHDT and YYEEEE. The CDR3 totals 14 residues. CDR3 in amino acids: CASSPPVEGTEAFF. The CDR3 DNA sequence: TGTGCCAGCAGCCCACCCGTTGAAGGGACTGAAGCTTTCTTT.

V and J are TRBV6-1 and TRBJ1-6; 8 bases are shared with TRBD1. There are 15 residues in the CDR3. J was trimmed by 9 bases and V by 2 bases; bases with no gene match: 6. The germline V gene has CDR1 MNHNS and CDR2 SASEGT. The CDR3 DNA sequence: TGTGCCAGCAGTGAATCGACAGGGGTGGGTTCACCCCTCCACTTT. It encodes CASSESTGVGSPLHF.

This clonotype came up a few times. The rearrangement links TRBV2 to TRBJ2-1; a possible D gene is TRBD2 (6 bases). The germline V gene encodes CDR1 SNHLY and CDR2 FYNNEI. CDR3 length: 15 residues. Trimming pared 7 bases from V and 0 bases from J, leaving 13 bases between. The chain's CDR3 is CASMLLAGSYNEQFF. CDR3 bases: TGTGCCAGCATGTTACTAGCAGGCTCCTACAATGAGCAGTTCTTC.

The chain carries TRBV12-3 or TRBV12-4 and TRBJ2-1; 11 positions match TRBD1. The CDR3 covers 15 residues. V gave up 3 bases and J gave up 6 bases; unmatched junction bases: 4. The CDR3 sequence: CASSFGTGGRNEQFF. In DNA form, the CDR3 reads TGTGCCAGCAGTTTTGGGACAGGGGGGCGCAATGAGCAGTTCTTC.